The clone carrying this TCR beta chain was seen more than once but under ten times. The V gene's germline CDR1 is SQVTM and CDR2 ANQGSEA. Unmatched junction bases numbered 1, after V lost 6 bases and J lost 5 bases. This CDR3 region has 11 residues. The data are from a study of blood T cell repertoires in COVID-19. Study context: Both acute and convalescent COVID-19 samples were obtained from the United States, Italy and Spain. PBMCs, B-cell-depleted T cells, or T cells provided the cDNA or gDNA that made up the material.

Original processing notes: Amplification from reference gene primers served as the basis for estimated nucleated cell counts. Measured with immunoSEQ multiplex PCR; TCRdb has only the in-frame clones, and not every one. V and J calls and clone size are copied from that table; D and trimming were computed from the DNA. Of 180,000 or so clones detected, approximately 89% appear once; the ten largest clones hold 3% to 4%. Sequencing used peripheral blood. V and J are TRBV29-1 and TRBJ2-3; the match to TRBD1 covers 8 bases. The TCR sequence derives from a man between 65 and 85 years old with acute or convalescent COVID-19. CDR3 sequence: CSVDREDTQYF. As DNA, the CDR3 is TGCAGCGTGGACAGGGAAGATACGCAGTATTTT.